These 24 T cell receptor beta chains were all obtained from the same sample, sequenced in a study of shared clonotypes between healthy human individuals. CD45RO-negative, CCR7-positively selected cells formed the naive CD8 fraction, excluding terminally differentiated effector memory CD45RA+ cells. Assay used: immunoSEQ multiplex PCR; TCRdb lists only in-frame clones, some missing. This table holds about 750,000 clones, over 90% found once. Sample: naive CD8+ T cells sorted from blood. The origin of the receptors is a man between 25 and 39 years old in good health.

V gene TRBV14 combines with J gene TRBJ1-2; 7 bases are shared with TRBD1. The CDR3 is 17 amino acids. The germline V gene has CDR1 SGHDN and CDR2 FVKESK. The trim removed 1 base at V and 5 bases at J, leaving 13 bases unmatched. The CDR3 DNA sequence: TGTGCCAGCAGCCAAGTACGATGGAAGGGGGCGGATTATGGCTACACCTTC. Translating it yields CASSQVRWKGADYGYTF.

The chain carries TRBV30 and TRBJ1-1, with D hard to call. In germline, CDR1 is GTSNPN, CDR2 SVGIG (reference sequence). The CDR3 length is 13 residues. CDR3 nucleotide sequence: TGTGCTTTTGGAGGCGGGCAGAACACTGAAGCTTTCTTT. Residues: CAFGGGQNTEAFF.

This clone appeared a single time. The chain recombines TRBV7-2 with TRBJ2-5, with D maybe TRBD1 (5 bases). The germline V gene encodes CDR1 SGHTA and CDR2 FQGNSA. The CDR3 contains 16 residues. V was pared by 4 bases and J by 4 bases, with 19 bases between. The CDR3 DNA sequence: TGTGCCAGCAGCTCGTTGGGGAAGGACACCCCAGAGACCCAGTACTTC. Translation: CASSSLGKDTPETQYF.

The J gene is TRBJ2-1, the V gene TRBV2; TRBD1 is a possible D gene (5 bases). Germline values: CDR1 SNHLY, CDR2 FYNNEI. Trimming pared 3 bases from V and 7 bases from J, leaving 10 bases between. The CDR3 is 13 amino acids. The CDR3, as DNA: TGTGCCAGCAGTGAGTTTGGACAAAATGAGCAGTTCTTC. Protein: CASSEFGQNEQFF.

The rearrangement joins TRBV7-9 to TRBJ1-1; TRBD1 aligns across 12 bases. CDR3 length equals 18 residues. V gave up 0 bases and J gave up 5 bases; unmatched junction bases: 10. Per the germline V gene, CDR1 is SEHNR and CDR2 is FQNEAQ (reference sequence). The CDR3 loop reads CASSLAGRGQGAWTEAFF. The CDR3 DNA reads TGTGCCAGCAGCTTAGCGGGCCGGGGACAGGGGGCTTGGACTGAAGCTTTCTTT.

The chain uses TRBV19 and TRBJ2-7; TRBD1 matches 9 bases. V shed 8 bases and J 3 bases; nucleotides not matched to a gene: 8. The CDR3 length is 14 residues. Germline CDR1 LNHDA, CDR2 SQIVND (reference sequence). Here the CDR3 reads CASPWTGVDYEQYF. The CDR3 DNA reads as TGTGCCAGTCCTTGGACAGGGGTAGACTACGAGCAGTACTTC.

A remark on this clone: Different DNA sequences within this sample yield the same CDR3. V usage is TRBV6-5 and J usage is TRBJ2-7, with TRBD2 as a possible D gene (6 bases). Germline lookup yields CDR1 MNHEY and CDR2 SVGAGI. The V gene lost 0 bases and the J gene lost 4 bases, with 10 bases spanning the gap. This CDR3 region has 14 residues. DNA for the CDR3: TGTGCCAGCAGTTACTCGGAGGGAGGTTACGAGCAGTACTTC. Amino acids: CASSYSEGGYEQYF.

The V call is TRBV2, the J call TRBJ1-1; no clear D gene. V was cut by 3 bases and J by 10 bases, with 9 bases left in between. Germline V gene lookup returns CDR1 SNHLY and CDR2 FYNNEI. This CDR3 region has 11 residues. CDR3 loop: CASSERGGAFF. The CDR3 coding sequence is TGTGCCAGCAGTGAGCGGGGTGGAGCTTTCTTT.

Details on this clone: Other DNA sequences in the same sample also yield this CDR3. V and J are TRBV7-9 and TRBJ2-2, with D hard to call. Per germline, CDR1 SEHNR and CDR2 FQNEAQ (reference sequence). The CDR3 has 14 amino acids. The V and J ends lost 5 bases and 1 base respectively, with 8 bases between them. CDR3 sequence reads: CASSPPLNTGELFF. The CDR3 DNA sequence: TGTGCCAGCAGCCCCCCACTGAACACCGGGGAGCTGTTTTTT.

As to this clone: Compared with germline, one end of the junction differs, possibly owing to a read error. The J gene is TRBJ1-1, the V gene TRBV7-9; TRBD1 matches 9 bases. Per germline, CDR1 SEHNR and CDR2 FQNEAQ (reference sequence). This CDR3 comprises 12 residues. The CDR3 loop reads CASSSTGTGHRF. CDR3 sequence (DNA): TGTGCCAGCAGTTCTACCGGGACAGGGCACCGCTTT.

The rearrangement links TRBV30 to TRBJ2-7, with D uncertain. V shed 2 bases and J shed 7 bases, with 12 bases lying between them. This CDR3 is built from 12 residues. Germline V gene data show CDR1 as GTSNPN and CDR2 as SVGIG (reference sequence). Here the CDR3 reads CAWSFNSPEQYF. The CDR3 coding sequence is TGTGCCTGGAGTTTCAATTCGCCAGAGCAGTACTTC.

This chain connects TRBV19 to TRBJ2-1; 11 bases align to TRBD2. V shed 5 bases and J 4 bases; nucleotides not matched to a gene: 4. The germline V gene encodes CDR1 LNHDA and CDR2 SQIVND (reference sequence). The CDR3 totals 15 residues. In nucleotides, the CDR3 is TGTGCCAGTAGTTTACTAGCGGGAGCGTACAATGAGCAGTTCTTC. Protein: CASSLLAGAYNEQFF. Supplemented by reference TRBV19 and TRBJ2-1, the full variable domain reads DGGITQSPKYLFRKEGQNVTLSCEQNLNHDAMYWYRQDPGQGLRLIYYSQIVNDFQKGDIAEGYSVSREKKESFPLTVTSAQKNPTAFYLCASSLLAGAYNEQFFGPGTRLTVL.

The chain couples TRBV5-8 to TRBJ2-7; tentatively, D is TRBD2 (6 bases). CDR1 is SGHTS, CDR2 YDEGEE, per germline. V shed 0 bases and J shed 2 bases, with 9 bases lying between them. The CDR3 has 14 residues. The CDR3 DNA reads TGTGCCAGCAGCTTGGAGGGACTTCCCTACGAGCAGTACTTC. It codes for CASSLEGLPYEQYF.

V and J are TRBV6-4 and TRBJ2-2; 9 positions agree with TRBD2. V shed 7 bases, J shed 7 bases, and the junction held 7 bases outside the gene matches. This CDR3 comprises 14 residues. Germline V lookup: CDR1 MRHNA, CDR2 SNTAGT. For the CDR3, the DNA is TGTGCCAGCACCCCCATAGCGGGGGACGGGGAGCTGTTTTTT. It yields the protein CASTPIAGDGELFF.

The chain is built from TRBV4-1 and TRBJ1-1; D is ambiguous. Between the trimmed V and J ends, which lost 4 bases and 5 bases, there was a span of 11 bases. Germline lookup yields CDR1 MGHRA and CDR2 YSYEKL. This CDR3 comprises 13 residues. The CDR3 loop reads CASSRVGWTEAFF. The CDR3 coding sequence is TGCGCCAGCAGCCGGGTGGGGTGGACTGAAGCTTTCTTT.

This chain uses TRBV14 with TRBJ2-7; perhaps TRBD2 as D (5 bases). This CDR3 is 15 amino acids long. Germline V gives CDR1 SGHDN, CDR2 FVKESK. Trimming shortened V by 0 bases and J by 3 bases, and 12 bases separated the two germline ends. The CDR3 DNA reads TGTGCCAGCAGCCAAGAGCCCGGGAATTTCTACGAGCAGTACTTC. It translates to CASSQEPGNFYEQYF.

The chain is built from TRBV10-2 and TRBJ1-2, with a weak D call TRBD1 (6 bases). CDR3 size: 12 residues. The V gene's germline CDR1 is WSHSY and CDR2 SAAADI. V lost 3 bases to trimming and J lost 6 bases, with 8 bases between them. The CDR3 DNA reads as TGCGCCAGCAGTGAAAACAGGGATGGCTACACCTTC. Amino acids: CASSENRDGYTF.

The chain employs TRBV12-5 and TRBJ2-7; the D gene is possibly TRBD1 (6 bases). V lost 7 bases, J lost 5 bases, and 9 bases lay in between. The length of the CDR3 is 11 residues. Germline lookup yields CDR1 LGHNT and CDR2 FRNRAP. CDR3 residues: CASAGVDEQYF. CDR3 nucleotide sequence: TGTGCTAGTGCAGGGGTGGACGAGCAGTACTTC.

V is TRBV7-9 and J is TRBJ2-4, with D maybe TRBD1 (5 bases). The CDR3 has 15 amino acids. Per germline, CDR1 SEHNR and CDR2 FQNEAQ (reference sequence). V gave up 1 base and J gave up 0 bases, with 7 bases separating them. The CDR3 sequence is CASSLGRGAKNIQYF. The CDR3 DNA reads TGTGCCAGCAGCTTAGGAAGGGGAGCCAAAAACATTCAGTACTTC.

This rearrangement joins TRBV7-9 to TRBJ2-1; perhaps TRBD1 as D (6 bases). V lost 5 bases and J lost 3, with 11 bases in between. The length of the CDR3 is 14 residues. Germline V lookup: CDR1 SEHNR, CDR2 FQNEAQ (reference sequence). The CDR3 reads CASSHGDIYNEQFF. The CDR3 DNA reads TGTGCCAGCAGCCACGGGGACATCTACAATGAGCAGTTCTTC. The full variable domain, its missing parts supplied by reference TRBV7-9 and TRBJ2-1, is DTGVSQNPRHKITKRGQNVTFRCDPISEHNRLYWYRQTLGQGPEFLTYFQNEAQLEKSRLLSDRFSAERPKGSFSTLEIQRTEQGDSAMYLCASSHGDIYNEQFFGPGTRLTVL.

The CDR3 DNA follows: TGTGCCAGCAGCTTAGTCGGGTCAGATAATGAGCAGTTCTTC. It translates to CASSLVGSDNEQFF. The chain has TRBV7-9 and TRBJ2-1; D uncertain. CDR1 SEHNR and CDR2 FQNEAQ come from the germline V gene (reference sequence). V lost 1 base and J 7 bases, leaving 11 bases between the germline ends. The CDR3 contains 14 residues. Looking up the rest from reference TRBV7-9 and TRBJ2-1 gives the full variable domain: DTGVSQNPRHKITKRGQNVTFRCDPISEHNRLYWYRQTLGQGPEFLTYFQNEAQLEKSRLLSDRFSAERPKGSFSTLEIQRTEQGDSAMYLCASSLVGSDNEQFFGPGTRLTVL.

V usage is TRBV4-1 and J usage is TRBJ1-2; D is ambiguous. This CDR3 comprises 19 residues. Trimming shortened V by 0 bases and J by 3 bases, and 23 bases separated the two germline ends. Germline assignment: CDR1 MGHRA and CDR2 YSYEKL. The CDR3 sequence is CASSQDKLGLSHPDYGYTF. DNA for the CDR3: TGCGCCAGCAGCCAAGACAAACTCGGACTTTCCCACCCCGACTATGGCTACACCTTC.

To note about this clone: Other DNA sequences in the same sample also yield this CDR3. The CDR3 loop is CASSYSTGNTGELFF. The CDR3 DNA reads as TGTGCCAGCAGTTACTCGACAGGAAACACCGGGGAGCTGTTTTTT. The chain carries TRBV6-5 and TRBJ2-2; tentative D call: TRBD1 (6 bases). The CDR3 extends over 15 amino acids. The V gene lost 0 bases and the J gene lost 2 bases, with 7 bases spanning the gap. CDR1 is MNHEY and CDR2 is SVGAGI in the germline V gene.

This rearrangement joins TRBV10-1 to TRBJ2-2, with 7 bases aligning to TRBD2. J lost 0 bases, V lost 2 bases, and 3 bases had no gene match. The CDR3 contains 16 residues. From germline, CDR1 is WNHNN and CDR2 SYGVQD (reference sequence). CDR3 nucleotides: TGCGCCAGCAGTGAGAGCGGGACGTCGAACACCGGGGAGCTGTTTTTT. This gives the protein CASSESGTSNTGELFF.